The T cell receptor beta chain described here comes from a study of cytomegalovirus exposure and HLA in healthy donors. Overall study results and limits: TRBV6-2, TRBV6-3 and some other V segments were excluded as indistinguishable. Being productive about 90% or about 30% of the time was typical of most TCR beta V segments in an earlier analysis. Reports indicated that the classifier achieved high specificity and sensitivity in diagnosing cytomegalovirus status.

In regard to this clone: Its target is not known.

Germline-derived CDR1 and CDR2 are MNHEY and SMNVEV (reference sequence). V lost 3 bases to trimming and J lost 2 bases; unmatched junction nucleotides: 2. This CDR3 has 14 residues. The primer mix had 60 Vbeta and 13 Jbeta primers. Per the study methods: It was a later analysis that counted 75 million to 90 million unique TCR beta chains, of which some 9.9 million were shared. The table came from immunoSEQ multiplex PCR; TCRdb's copy has only in-frame clones and leaves some out. V and J calls and clone size are copied from that table; D and trimming were computed from the DNA. The sample yields around 67,000 clones, around 79% seen once.

The chain employs TRBV27 and TRBJ2-3; 7 bases fit TRBD2. The sequenced material came from PBMCs. This TCR was sampled from a woman aged 25 to 39 in good health and CMV-seropositive. CDR3 sequence (DNA): TGTGCCAGCAGTTTTGCGGGAGTCACAGATACGCAGTATTTT. It yields the protein CASSFAGVTDTQYF.